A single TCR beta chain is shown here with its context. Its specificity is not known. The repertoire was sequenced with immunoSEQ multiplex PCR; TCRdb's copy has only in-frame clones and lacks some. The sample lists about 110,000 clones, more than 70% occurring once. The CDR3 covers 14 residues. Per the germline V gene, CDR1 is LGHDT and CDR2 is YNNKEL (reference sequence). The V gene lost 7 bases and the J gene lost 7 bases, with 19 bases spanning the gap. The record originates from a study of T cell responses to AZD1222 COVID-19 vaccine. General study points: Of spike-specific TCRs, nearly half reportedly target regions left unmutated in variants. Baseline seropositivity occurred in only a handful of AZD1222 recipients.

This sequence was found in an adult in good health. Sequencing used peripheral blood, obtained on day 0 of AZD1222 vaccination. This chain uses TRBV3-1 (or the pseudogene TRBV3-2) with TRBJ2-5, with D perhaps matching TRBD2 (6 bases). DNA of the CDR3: TGTGCCAGCAAGGAGGGTAGCCGAGGCGGGACCCAGTACTTC. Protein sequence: CASKEGSRGGTQYF.